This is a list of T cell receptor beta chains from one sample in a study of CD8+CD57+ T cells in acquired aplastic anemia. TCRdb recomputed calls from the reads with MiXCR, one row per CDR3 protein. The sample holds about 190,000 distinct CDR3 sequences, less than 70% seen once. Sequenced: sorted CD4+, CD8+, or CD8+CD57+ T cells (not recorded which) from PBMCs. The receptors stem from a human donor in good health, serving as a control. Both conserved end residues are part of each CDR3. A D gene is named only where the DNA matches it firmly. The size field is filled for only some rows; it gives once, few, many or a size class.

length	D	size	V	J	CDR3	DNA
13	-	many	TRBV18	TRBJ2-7	CASSPGSSYEQYF	TGTGCCAGCTCACCAGGGTCCTCCTACGAGCAGTACTTC
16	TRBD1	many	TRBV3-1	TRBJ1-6	CASSPISGQGNSPLHF	TGTGCCAGCAGCCCGATATCCGGACAGGGGAATTCACCCCTCCACTTT
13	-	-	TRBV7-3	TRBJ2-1	CASSLPPYNEQFF	TGTGCCAGCAGCTTACCACCTTACAATGAGCAGTTCTTC
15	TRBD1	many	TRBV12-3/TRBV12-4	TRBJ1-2	CASRTGDLANYGYTF	TGTGCCAGCAGGACAGGGGACTTGGCCAACTATGGCTACACCTTC
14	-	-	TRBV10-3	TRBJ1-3	CAISDGIQGNTIYF	TGTGCCATCAGTGACGGGATACAGGGAAACACCATATATTTT
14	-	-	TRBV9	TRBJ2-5	CASSVEGTQETQYF	TGTGCCAGCAGCGTAGAAGGGACACAAGAGACCCAGTACTTC
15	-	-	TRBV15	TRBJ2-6	CATSRDQGGANVLTF	TGTGCCACCAGCAGAGATCAGGGGGGGGCCAACGTCCTGACTTTC
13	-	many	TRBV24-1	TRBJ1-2	CATSDRNRDGYTF	TGTGCCACCAGTGACCGCAACAGGGATGGCTACACCTTC
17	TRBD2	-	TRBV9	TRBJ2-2	CASSDLSAGKGAGELFF	TGTGCCAGCAGCGACCTCTCAGCGGGAAAAGGGGCCGGGGAGCTGTTTTTT
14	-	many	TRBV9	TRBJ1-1	CASSVMTVNTEAFF	TGTGCCAGCAGCGTGATGACAGTGAACACTGAAGCTTTCTTT
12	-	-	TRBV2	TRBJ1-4	CASSTDSSELFF	TGTGCCAGCAGTACCGACAGCTCGGAACTGTTTTTT
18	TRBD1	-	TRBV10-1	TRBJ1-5	CATPLGRGRWISNQPQHF	TGCGCCACGCCTTTGGGCAGGGGGCGCTGGATTAGCAATCAGCCCCAGCATTTT
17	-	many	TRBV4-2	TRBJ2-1	CASSQDKGGSSYNEQFF	TGTGCCAGCAGCCAAGATAAAGGGGGAAGCTCCTACAATGAGCAGTTCTTC
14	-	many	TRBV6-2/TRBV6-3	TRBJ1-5	CASSYSISNQPQHF	TGTGCCAGCAGTTACTCGATTAGCAATCAGCCCCAGCATTTT
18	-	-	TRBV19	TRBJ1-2	CASSIPGQGLTSNYGYTF	TGTGCCAGTAGTATCCCGGGACAAGGGCTTACCTCTAACTATGGCTACACCTTC
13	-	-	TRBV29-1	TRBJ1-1	CSGSQGRDTEAFF	TGCAGCGGATCCCAGGGTAGGGACACTGAAGCTTTCTTT
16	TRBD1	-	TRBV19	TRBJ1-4	CASSSLLTGRSEKLFF	TGTGCCAGTAGTTCCCTTCTGACAGGGCGGAGTGAAAAACTGTTTTTT
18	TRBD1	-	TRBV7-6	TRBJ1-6	CASSSDQGQGSYNSPLHF	TGTGCCAGCAGCTCCGATCAGGGACAGGGTTCTTATAATTCACCCCTCCACTTT
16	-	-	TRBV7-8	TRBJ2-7	CASSPPGTALSYEQYF	TGTGCCAGCTCACCTCCCGGGACTGCCCTCTCCTACGAGCAGTACTTC
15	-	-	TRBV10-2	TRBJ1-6	CASSLDPRGGSPLHF	TGCGCCAGCAGCTTGGACCCAAGGGGGGGTTCACCCCTCCACTTT
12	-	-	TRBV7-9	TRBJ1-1	CASSAGQLEAFF	TGTGCCAGCAGCGCCGGACAGCTTGAAGCTTTCTTT
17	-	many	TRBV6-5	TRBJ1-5	CASSPDTAGYSNQPQHF	TGTGCCAGCAGCCCTGACACGGCGGGCTATAGCAATCAGCCCCAGCATTTT
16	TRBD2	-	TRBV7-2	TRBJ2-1	CASSTRTSGGYNEQFF	TGTGCCAGCAGCACGAGGACTAGCGGGGGTTACAATGAGCAGTTCTTC
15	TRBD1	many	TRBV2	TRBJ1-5	CASSEEGTGGQPQHF	TGTGCCAGCAGTGAAGAGGGGACAGGGGGACAGCCCCAGCATTTT
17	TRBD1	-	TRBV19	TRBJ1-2	CARSLDRGPRADYGYTF	TGTGCTAGAAGTCTCGACAGGGGGCCCCGAGCTGACTATGGCTACACCTTC
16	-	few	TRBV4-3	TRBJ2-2	CASSQDRGRGTGELFF	TGCGCCAGCAGCCAAGATCGAGGCAGGGGCACCGGGGAGCTGTTTTTT
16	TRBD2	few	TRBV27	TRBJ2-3	CASSFGVTSGGDTQYF	TGTGCCAGCAGTTTTGGAGTGACCAGCGGGGGAGATACGCAGTATTTT
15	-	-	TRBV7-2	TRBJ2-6	CASSLGVPGANVLTF	TGTGCCAGCAGCTTAGGTGTCCCGGGGGCCAACGTCCTGACTTTC
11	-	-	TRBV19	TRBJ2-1	CASSIGPKQFF	TGTGCCAGTAGTATCGGGCCTAAGCAGTTCTTC